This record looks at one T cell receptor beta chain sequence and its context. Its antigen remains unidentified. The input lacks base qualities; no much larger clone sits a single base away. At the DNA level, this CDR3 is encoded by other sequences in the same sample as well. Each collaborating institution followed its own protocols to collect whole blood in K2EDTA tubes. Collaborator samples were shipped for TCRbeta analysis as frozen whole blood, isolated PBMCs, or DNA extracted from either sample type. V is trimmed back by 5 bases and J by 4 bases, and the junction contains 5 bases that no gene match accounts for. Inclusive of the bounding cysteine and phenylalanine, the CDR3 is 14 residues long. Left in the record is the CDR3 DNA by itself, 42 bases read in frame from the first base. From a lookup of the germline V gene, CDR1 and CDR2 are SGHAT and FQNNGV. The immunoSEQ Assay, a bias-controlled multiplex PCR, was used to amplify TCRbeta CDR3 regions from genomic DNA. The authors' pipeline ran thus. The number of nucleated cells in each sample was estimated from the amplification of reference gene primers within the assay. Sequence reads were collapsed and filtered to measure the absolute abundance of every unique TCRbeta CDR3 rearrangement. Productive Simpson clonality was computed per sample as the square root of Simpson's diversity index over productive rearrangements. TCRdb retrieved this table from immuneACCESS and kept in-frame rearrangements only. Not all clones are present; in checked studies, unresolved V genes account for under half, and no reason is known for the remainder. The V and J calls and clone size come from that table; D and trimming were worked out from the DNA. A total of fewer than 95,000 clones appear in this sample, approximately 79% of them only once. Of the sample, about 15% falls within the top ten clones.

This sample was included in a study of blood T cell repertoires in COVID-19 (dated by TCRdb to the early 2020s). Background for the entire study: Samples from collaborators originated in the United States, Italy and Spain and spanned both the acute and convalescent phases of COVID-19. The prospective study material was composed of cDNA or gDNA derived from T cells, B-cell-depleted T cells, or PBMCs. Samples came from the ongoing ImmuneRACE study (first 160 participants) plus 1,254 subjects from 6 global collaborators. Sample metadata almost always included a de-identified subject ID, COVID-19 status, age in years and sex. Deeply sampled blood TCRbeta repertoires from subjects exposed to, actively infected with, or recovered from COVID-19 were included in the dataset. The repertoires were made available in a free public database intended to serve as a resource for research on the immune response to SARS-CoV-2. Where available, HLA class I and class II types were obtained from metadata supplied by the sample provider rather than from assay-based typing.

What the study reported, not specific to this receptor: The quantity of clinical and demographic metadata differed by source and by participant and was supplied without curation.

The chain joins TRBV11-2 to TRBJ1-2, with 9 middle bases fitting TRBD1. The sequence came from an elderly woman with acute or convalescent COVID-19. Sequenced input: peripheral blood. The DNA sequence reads TGTGCCAGCAGCACAGGGGGCGAAGGCTATGGCTACACCTTC. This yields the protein CASSTGGEGYGYTF. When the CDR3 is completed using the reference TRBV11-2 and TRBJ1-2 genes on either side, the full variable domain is EAGVAQSPRYKIIEKRQSVAFWCNPISGHATLYWYQQILGQGPKLLIQFQNNGVVDDSQLPKDRFSAERLKGVDSTLKIQPAKLEDSAVYLCASSTGGEGYGYTFGSGTRLTVV.